This TCR beta chain was identified in a study of blood T cell repertoires in COVID-19. TCRdb's table, derived via immunoSEQ multiplex PCR, lists solely in-frame clones and lacks some. The sample lists about 82,000 clones; around 81% were seen once. Trimming stripped 4 bases from V and 8 bases from J, with 16 bases between. Germline V gene data show CDR1 as SGHRS and CDR2 as YFSETQ. The CDR3 totals 15 residues. Sequenced input: peripheral blood. The sequence came from a man older than 75 with acute or convalescent COVID-19. This chain connects TRBV5-1 to TRBJ1-6; a possible D gene is TRBD1 (6 bases). CDR3 bases: TGCGCCAGCAGCGTACAGGGAGTGATTGATTCACCCCTCCACTTT. Encoded protein: CASSVQGVIDSPLHF.